This TCR beta chain is from a study of CD8 T cells in Susac syndrome. Looking at the study overall: Among the Susac syndrome patients who underwent sequencing, about six had clinically active disease, while about eight of them were in remission.

TEMRA cells were FACS-enriched, unlike CD8+ and CD4+ T cells, which were negatively isolated. Germline V gene sequence: CDR1 MNHEY, CDR2 SMNVEV (reference sequence). V was shortened by 4 bases and J by 7 bases, with 13 bases between the two germline ends. The CDR3 is 14 amino acids. Reverse transcription of 0.5 to 1 ug RNA was performed with random hexamers. The authors amplified TCR beta CDR3 across 54 Vbeta and 13 Jbeta using immunoSEQ multiplex PCR. TCRdb called the immunoSEQ multiplex PCR reads again in MiXCR, with one record for every CDR3 protein. Among about 130,000 distinct CDR3 sequences listed, roughly 94% were seen once.

The sequenced sample consisted of CD8+ T cells from PBMCs. V usage is TRBV27 and J usage is TRBJ2-2; D ambiguous. This sequence was found in a human donor with Susac syndrome. The CDR3 region is CASSSPPSIGELFF. In nucleotides, the CDR3 is TGTGCCAGCAGTTCCCCCCCATCGATCGGGGAGCTGTTTTTT.